This TCR beta chain was found in a study of CD8 T cells in Susac syndrome. While CD8+ and CD4+ T cells were isolated negatively, TEMRA cells were enriched by FACS. Random hexamers were used to reverse transcribe 0.5 to 1 ug of RNA. Amplification of the TCR beta CDR3 was carried out by immunoSEQ multiplex PCR, which spanned a total of 54 Vbeta and 13 Jbeta segments. MiXCR, applied by TCRdb to the immunoSEQ multiplex PCR reads, yields one record per CDR3 protein. This table holds about 130,000 distinct CDR3 sequences, around 94% found once. On this clonotype itself: Its antigen is not known.

Regarding the study as a whole: In TEMRA cells and active patients, CD8+ clonal expansion in Susac reached its peak.

From germline, CDR1 is SEHNR and CDR2 FQNEAQ (reference sequence). Trimming cost V 5 bases and J 0 bases, with 14 bases left between them. CDR3 length: 16 residues. This receptor was obtained from a human donor with Susac syndrome. The source material was CD8+ T cells from PBMCs. The J gene is TRBJ1-3, the V gene TRBV7-9; TRBD1 is a possible D gene (6 bases). The CDR3 DNA follows: TGTGCCAGCAGCCTATCGGGACATTCCTCTGGAAACACCATATATTTT. It specifies CASSLSGHSSGNTIYF.